Following are 5 T cell receptor beta chains from one sample sequenced in a study of T cells in women clearing cervical HPV infection (dated by TCRdb to between 2017 and 2018). Library construction relied on the immunoSEQ multiplex PCR assay. TCRdb holds this immuneACCESS table with in-frame rearrangements only. Some clones are missing; in checked studies, unresolved V genes explain under half, and the rest has no known cause. The sample's table covers about 30,000 clones. The top ten clonotypes cover around 6.6% of the sample. Sequenced: blood buffy coat. The receptors here all came from a woman aged 18-70 years with a cervical HPV16 infection that either progressed to CIN3+ or cleared (not recorded which).

Concerning this clone: The read stops 3 residues short of the end of the CDR3; the missing end is completed from the germline J gene. This chain links TRBV7-3 with TRBJ2-1; TRBD2 is a possible D gene (6 bases). Trimming removed 1 base at V and 0 bases at J, with 7 bases between. The CDR3 length is 15 residues. Germline V gene data show CDR1 as SGHTA and CDR2 as FQGTGA. The CDR3: CASSLMGGSYNEQFF. Incomplete CDR3 DNA: TGTGCCAGCAGCTTAATGGGGGGCTCCTACAATGAG.

As for this clone: The CDR3 end lies 3 residues beyond the end of the read and is filled in from the germline J gene. The rearrangement uses TRBV7-8 and TRBJ2-1; TRBD1 aligns across 8 bases. The germline CDR1 and CDR2 sequences are SGHVS and FQNEAQ. The CDR3 covers 12 residues. V lost 4 bases to trimming and J lost 9 bases; unmatched junction nucleotides: 2. The CDR3 is CASSSTGVEQFF. The part of the CDR3 DNA that was read is TGTGCCAGCAGCTCGACAGGGGTTGAG. The variable domain in full, completed from reference TRBV7-8 and TRBJ2-1, reads GAGVSQSPRYKVAKRGQDVALRCDPISGHVSLFWYQQALGQGPEFLTYFQNEAQLDKSGLPSDRFFAERPEGSVSTLKIQRTQQEDSAVYLCASSSTGVEQFFGPGTRLTVL.

To note about this clone: Read data end 3 residues before the CDR3 end; the end is taken from the germline J gene. This rearrangement joins TRBV6-2 or TRBV6-3 to TRBJ2-7; 10 nucleotides align to TRBD2. CDR1 and CDR2 from the germline V gene are MNHEY and SVGEGT. This CDR3 has 15 residues. With 6 bases clipped from V and 0 bases from J, the junction kept 5 bases outside the gene matches. This chain's CDR3 is CASSPLAGHSYEQYF. The sequenced CDR3 bases are TGTGCCAGCAGCCCACTAGCGGGGCACTCCTACGAG.

Concerning this clone itself: Sequencing ends 3 residues short of the CDR3 end; the germline J gene provides the rest. The rearrangement uses TRBV18 and TRBJ1-1; weak D call: TRBD1 (5 bases). Germline assignment: CDR1 KGHSH and CDR2 LQKENI. V lost 3 bases to trimming and J lost 7 bases, with 12 bases between them. The CDR3 covers 13 residues. CDR3 residues: CASSPREGDEAFF. The DNA read from the CDR3 is TGTGCCAGCTCACCCAGGGAAGGGGATGAA.

For this clone: Read sequence stops 3 residues before the CDR3 end, and the germline J gene provides the missing end. The chain uses TRBV7-3 and TRBJ2-3; no clear D. Germline V gene data show CDR1 as SGHTA and CDR2 as FQGTGA. The CDR3 is 14 residues long. The V end was cut by 1 base, the J end by 2 bases, with 7 bases between. The CDR3 sequence is CASSLSQNTDTQYF. The CDR3 bases that were read are TGTGCCAGCAGCTTAAGTCAGAACACAGATACG.